This TCR beta chain was recorded in a study of T cells after yellow fever vaccination (dated by TCRdb to about 2019). At the level of the whole study: The SMART-Seq v4 Ultra Low Input RNA kit was used to prepare libraries from fractions with low cell numbers. Bulk PBMC replicates and cell subsets were isolated from blood drawn at multiple timepoints before and after both primary and secondary immunization. Two healthy male donors, one aged 18 to 29 and one aged 30 to 40 years, were included in the cohort. To follow T-cell clones before and after primary and booster YFV17D yellow fever vaccination, bulk TCR alpha and beta repertoires were sequenced over time.

Taken with the paper, the label for treatment or condition translates to: live attenuated yellow fever vaccine strain. A standard Ficoll-Paque protocol was used to isolate PBMCs from peripheral blood. Dynabeads CD4 and CD8 positive selection kits were used to isolate the CD4 and CD8 T-cell fractions. RNA was extracted with TriZol from bulk PBMCs, CD4 and CD8 fractions, and dextramer-positive and dextramer-negative fractions. General findings and caveats noted by the study authors: The study included only two donors, which limits how far the findings can be generalized. Most clones expanded after primary vaccination (96% of CD4 and around nine tenths of CD8) were re-detected after the booster, suggesting that broad memory maintenance occurred. A small share of clonotypes was detected in both CD4 and CD8 compartments, with the overlap likely arising from convergent recombination. Computational filtering was required because FACS-sorted repertoires could contain abundant contaminating clonotypes from the bulk population. The secondary T-cell response was weaker than the primary response but faster, peaking on day 5 instead of day 15.

Turning to this clonotype: Its antigen specificity is not known. No base quality values were provided; no much bigger clone lies one nucleotide off.

The CDR3 numbers 14 residues from cysteine through phenylalanine. This entry keeps only the CDR3 DNA: 42 bases, framed from base 1. Reading the germline V gene (reference sequence) gives CDR1 SEHNR and CDR2 FQNEAQ. V is pruned by 4 bases and J by 0 bases, leaving 2 bases of the junction without a gene match. Data came from an Illumina NovaSeq 6000. Synthesis of TCR cDNA relied on 5'RACE template switching, a step that introduced a universal primer site along with unique molecular identifiers. cDNA synthesis was primed from both the TCR alpha and TCR beta constant segments. Libraries were amplified in two PCR steps, with sample barcodes and sequencing adapters added in the second step. Libraries were sequenced on Illumina HiSeq 2500 (2x100 bp) or NovaSeq (2x150 bp). Per the source publication's procedure: MIGEC handled demultiplexing of reads and collapsing into UMI consensus sequences, while MiXCR performed V(D)J alignment. Vaccine-responding clonotypes were identified with edgeR using replicate PBMC samples, with FDR below 0.01 and a log2 fold change above 5 up to day 15 being required. Each bulk clonotype was labeled CD4 or CD8 based on which sequenced repertoire, CD4 or CD8, contained the clonotype at higher abundance. Starting from the raw public reads, TCRdb applied fastp trimming at Q25, assembled clones with MiXCR and retained in-frame beta chains. Rows are unified per CDR3 protein, each entry keeping the most common DNA and genes. The V and J calls here are based on TCRdb, not the publication. Here the sample has around 200,000 distinct CDR3 sequences; more than 9.5% occur a single time. The ten top clones hold 35% to 40% of the sample.

Sequenced material: CD8+ T cells sorted from PBMCs, taken 15 days after the yellow fever booster vaccination. Rearrangement joined TRBV7-9 to TRBJ2-7, with 8 bases in between that match TRBD1. The clonotype was recovered from a man younger than 30 who received the YFV17D yellow fever vaccine. The CDR3 has the sequence CASSSDRASYEQYF. Here is the DNA: TGTGCCAGCAGCTCGGACAGGGCCTCCTACGAGCAGTACTTC.